This passage covers 24 T cell receptor beta chains from one sample sequenced in a study of identical twins. TCRdb fed the 5' RACE reads into MiXCR, producing one record per CDR3 protein. The sample has 1.5 million to 2 million distinct CDR3 sequences, roughly a third seen once. Sequenced sample: cord blood. These receptors all come from a newborn girl in good health.

The rearrangement joins TRBV5-5 to TRBJ2-7, with D perhaps assigned TRBD1 or TRBD2 (5 bases each). This CDR3 is 14 amino acids long. V dropped 2 bases and J dropped 4 bases, with 13 bases sitting between them. Germline CDR1 reads SGHKS; CDR2 reads YYEKEE (reference sequence). The CDR3 DNA reads as TGTGCCAGCAGCTTTGGGGACGCTTTTTACGAGCAGTACTTC. This sequence encodes CASSFGDAFYEQYF. Full variable domain (outside the CDR3, taken from reference TRBV5-5 and TRBJ2-7): DAGVTQSPTHLIKTRGQQVTLRCSPISGHKSVSWYQQVLGQGPQFIFQYYEKEERGRGNFPDRFSARQFPNYSSELNVNALLLGDSALYLCASSFGDAFYEQYFGPGTRLTVT.

This sequence joins TRBV3-1 and TRBJ2-3, with 12 bases matching TRBD2. Germline-derived CDR1 and CDR2 are LGHDT and YNNKEL (reference sequence). V gave up 4 bases and J gave up 1 base; unmatched junction bases: 6. There are 17 residues in the CDR3. In nucleotides, the CDR3 is TGTGCCAGCAGCCGGGCTAGCGGGAGGGCCCGCACAGATACGCAGTATTTT. It yields the protein CASSRASGRARTDTQYF.

The sample holds a few counts of this clonotype. The chain recombines TRBV20-1 with TRBJ2-1; the match to TRBD2 covers 7 bases. Germline V lookup: CDR1 DFQATT, CDR2 SNEGSKA (reference sequence). The CDR3 sequence is 15 residues long. The V gene end was trimmed by 3 bases and the J gene end by 8 bases; junction bases not matched to a gene: 13. This chain's CDR3 is CSASYGLGTGDEQFF. CDR3 coding DNA: TGCAGTGCTAGCTATGGACTAGGAACGGGAGATGAGCAGTTCTTC.

This clonotype was detected only a few times. One end of the junction does not line up with germline, which may come from a read error. This chain uses TRBV4-1 with TRBJ2-6, with D possibly being TRBD1 or TRBD2 (6 bases each). Germline V CDR1 and CDR2: MGHRA, YSYEKL. This CDR3 contains 15 residues. Here the CDR3 DNA reads TGCGCCAGCAGCCAAGGCGGGACGGGGGCCAATGTCCTGACTTTC. It specifies CASSQGGTGANVLTF.

This clonotype was detected only a few times. The rearrangement joins TRBV20-1 to TRBJ2-3, with D hard to call. The V end lost 4 bases, the J end lost 3 bases, and 14 bases lay between the germline ends. This CDR3 is built from 14 residues. Germline-derived CDR1 and CDR2 are DFQATT and SNEGSKA (reference sequence). CDR3 bases: TGCAGTGCTACCGGAGACCCTCGTACAGATACGCAGTATTTT. It codes for CSATGDPRTDTQYF.

The chain combines TRBV20-1 with TRBJ2-7, with TRBD2 identical over 11 bases. The CDR3 sequence is 14 residues long. CDR1 and CDR2 from the germline V gene are DFQATT and SNEGSKA (reference sequence). Trimming took 3 bases from V and 7 from J; bases not matched to a gene: 8. This CDR3 is CSARGSGRGNEQYF. CDR3 bases: TGCAGTGCTAGGGGTAGCGGGAGGGGAAATGAGCAGTACTTC.

This chain links TRBV2 with TRBJ2-1, with TRBD2 matching over 8 bases. The J call may be mistaken, given a closer DNA end match to TRBJ2-7. Germline CDR1 and CDR2: SNHLY and FYNNEI. The CDR3 covers 15 residues. CDR3 in amino acids: CASPTSGPSYNEQYF. Written as DNA, the CDR3 is TGTGCCAGCCCCACTAGCGGACCATCCTACAATGAGCAGTACTTC.

This clonotype was counted ten times or more. The chain links TRBV12-3 or TRBV12-4 to TRBJ2-1, with TRBD2 matching over 11 bases. The CDR3 length is 15 residues. With 6 bases clipped from V and 3 bases from J, the junction kept 4 bases outside the gene matches. The CDR3 reads CASSPLAGGYNEQFF. CDR3 nucleotide sequence: TGTGCCAGCAGCCCCCTAGCGGGAGGCTACAATGAGCAGTTCTTC.

The chain combines TRBV25-1 with TRBJ2-5; 9 positions agree with TRBD2. CDR1 and CDR2 from the germline V gene are MGHDK and SYGVNS. The CDR3 has 16 residues. After removal of 4 bases from V and 3 bases from J, the junction contained 9 bases not matched to a gene. This CDR3 reads CASSGPSGLAKETQYF. Written as DNA, the CDR3 is TGTGCCAGCAGTGGCCCTTCGGGACTAGCAAAAGAGACCCAGTACTTC.

V and J are TRBV10-3 and TRBJ1-3, with a weak D call TRBD1 (5 bases). CDR1 and CDR2 (germline): ENHRY, SYGVKD. With 3 bases removed from V and 3 bases from J, the gap between germline ends came to 9 bases. There are 14 residues in the CDR3. In DNA form, the CDR3 reads TGTGCCATCAGTGATCCAGGGAGTGGAAACACCATATATTTT. Amino acid sequence: CAISDPGSGNTIYF.

This chain links TRBV20-1 with TRBJ2-7, with TRBD2 identical over 12 bases. From germline, CDR1 is DFQATT and CDR2 SNEGSKA (reference sequence). The J segment lost 2 bases and the V segment lost 8 bases, leaving 4 bases of the junction unmatched. The CDR3 length is 13 residues. The CDR3, as DNA: TGCAGTCCGGGACTAGCGGGTGCCTACGAGCAGTACTTC. This gives the protein CSPGLAGAYEQYF.

This clonotype occurred many times. J is TRBJ2-5 and V is TRBV25-1; no clear D gene. V lost 5 bases and J lost 5, with 12 bases in between. The CDR3 covers 13 residues. Germline CDR1 and CDR2: MGHDK and SYGVNS. CDR3 amino acids: CASSTMVWETQYF. The CDR3 DNA reads TGTGCCAGCAGTACAATGGTGTGGGAGACCCAGTACTTC.

This clonotype was detected only a few times. V is TRBV21-1 and J is TRBJ2-5; TRBD1, the table's D call, lacks a check against the DNA. TRBV21-1 is a pseudogene. The CDR3 has 19 amino acids. This CDR3 reads CASSALQWRGQGAQETQYF. DNA for the CDR3: TGTGCCAGCAGCGCCCTACAGTGGAGGGGACAGGGGGCTCAAGAGACCCAGTACTTC.

This clonotype was seen many times. V gene TRBV6-5 combines with J gene TRBJ2-3; 9 nucleotides line up with TRBD2. The CDR3 loop spans 16 amino acids. Germline CDR1 reads MNHEY; CDR2 reads SVGAGI. V shed 2 bases, J shed 4 bases, and the junction held 7 bases outside the gene matches. CDR3 sequence reads: CASSYGLAGEADTQYF. The CDR3, as DNA: TGTGCCAGCAGTTACGGGTTAGCGGGAGAGGCAGATACGCAGTATTTT.

This chain links TRBV2 with TRBJ1-2; D might be TRBD1 (5 bases). CDR1 is SNHLY, CDR2 FYNNEI, per germline. The V gene lost 5 bases and the J gene lost 4 bases, with 14 bases spanning the gap. The CDR3 is 14 residues long. The CDR3 is CASSKTGATYGYTF. CDR3 coding DNA: TGTGCCAGCAGTAAAACAGGCGCGACCTATGGCTACACCTTC.

There are a few counts of this clonotype. The chain recombines TRBV29-1 with TRBJ2-3; D perhaps matches TRBD2 (6 bases). The V gene's germline CDR1 is SQVTM and CDR2 ANQGSEA. This CDR3 contains 14 residues. The CDR3 region has the DNA TGCGGCCCGGGCGGGGCGATCGGCACAGATACGCAGTATTTT. Translating gives CGPGGAIGTDTQYF.

The V and J genes are TRBV6-2 or TRBV6-3 and TRBJ2-1; no firm D call. With the DNA end fitting TRBJ2-7 better, the J assignment may be wrong. The germline gives CDR1 MNHEY, CDR2 SVGEGT. The CDR3 is 16 amino acids. DNA for the CDR3: TGTGCCAGCAGTTACACCGGCCTTAGCTCCTACAATGAGCAGTACTTC. Translated: CASSYTGLSSYNEQYF.

J is TRBJ2-3 and V is TRBV10-3; 9 bases line up with TRBD1. Germline V gene lookup returns CDR1 ENHRY and CDR2 SYGVKD. With V trimmed by 7 bases and J by 5 bases, 7 bases remained unmatched. There are 14 residues in the CDR3. The CDR3 sequence is CAITPTGGGDTQYF. CDR3 in DNA: TGTGCCATCACCCCGACAGGGGGAGGAGATACGCAGTATTTT.

V and J are TRBV4-1 and TRBJ2-3; TRBD2 agrees at 10 bases. Looked up from germline, CDR1 is MGHRA and CDR2 is YSYEKL. The CDR3 sequence is 17 residues long. The V and J ends lost 4 bases and 2 bases, in that order; junction bases with no gene match: 9. CDR3 sequence (DNA): TGCGCCAGCAGCCCCCCCGGACTAGCGGAACCCACAGATACGCAGTATTTT. Translation gives CASSPPGLAEPTDTQYF.

The gene calls are TRBV20-1 and TRBJ1-2; perhaps TRBD1 as D (6 bases). V dropped 5 bases and J dropped 0 bases, with 16 bases sitting between them. The CDR3 totals 15 residues. Looked up from germline, CDR1 is DFQATT and CDR2 is SNEGSKA (reference sequence). CDR3 amino acids: CSADRSRQANYGYTF. The CDR3 nucleotides read TGCAGTGCTGACAGGTCGAGACAGGCTAACTATGGCTACACCTTC.

This clonotype was detected a few times. This chain uses TRBV20-1 with TRBJ1-2; 8 nucleotides align to TRBD1. The CDR3 has 11 amino acids. Trimming removed 3 bases from V and 8 bases from J; junction bases left unmatched: 2. Germline assignment: CDR1 DFQATT and CDR2 SNEGSKA (reference sequence). CDR3 nucleotide sequence: TGCAGTGCTAGCTCAGGGGGCGGCTACACCTTC. It codes for CSASSGGGYTF.

This clonotype was counted a single time. V and J are TRBV12-3 or TRBV12-4 and TRBJ1-3; the match to TRBD1 covers 7 bases. This CDR3 region has 14 residues. The junction had 6 bases not matched to a gene; V was cut back by 6 bases and J by 4 bases. The CDR3 spells CASSPDRLGNTIYF. The CDR3 DNA reads TGTGCCAGCAGCCCGGACAGGCTAGGAAACACCATATATTTT.

This clonotype was seen many times. The chain is built from TRBV20-1 and TRBJ2-1, with D possibly TRBD2 on 6 matching bases. Germline loops: CDR1 DFQATT, CDR2 SNEGSKA (reference sequence). The CDR3 sequence is 15 residues long. Deletions cut 3 bases from V and 1 base from J, with 13 bases between. CDR3 coding DNA: TGCAGTGCTAGTTTCCTCGGGGGTTCCTACAATGAGCAGTTCTTC. It translates to CSASFLGGSYNEQFF.

J is TRBJ1-4 and V is TRBV10-3; maybe TRBD1 (5 bases). The CDR3 has 12 amino acids. Trimming took off 4 bases at V and 8 bases at J, with 8 bases between the two ends. Germline lookup yields CDR1 ENHRY and CDR2 SYGVKD. The DNA of the CDR3 is TGTGCCATCAGTGCGGGGCGAGAAAAACTGTTTTTT. Encoded protein: CAISAGREKLFF.